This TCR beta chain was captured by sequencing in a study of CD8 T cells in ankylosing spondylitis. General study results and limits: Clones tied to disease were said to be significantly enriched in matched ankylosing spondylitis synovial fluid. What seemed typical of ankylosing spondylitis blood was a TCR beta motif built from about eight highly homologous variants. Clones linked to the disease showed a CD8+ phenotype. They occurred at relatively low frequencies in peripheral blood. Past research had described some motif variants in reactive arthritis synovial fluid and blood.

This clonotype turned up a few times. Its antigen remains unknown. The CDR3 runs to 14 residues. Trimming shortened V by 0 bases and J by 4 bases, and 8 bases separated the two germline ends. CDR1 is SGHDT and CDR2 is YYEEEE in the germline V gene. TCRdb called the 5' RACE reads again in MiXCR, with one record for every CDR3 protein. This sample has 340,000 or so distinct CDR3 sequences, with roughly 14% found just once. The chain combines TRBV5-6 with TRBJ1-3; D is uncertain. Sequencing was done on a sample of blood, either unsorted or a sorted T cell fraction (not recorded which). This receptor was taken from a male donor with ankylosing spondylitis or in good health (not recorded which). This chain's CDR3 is CASSLEARGNTIYF. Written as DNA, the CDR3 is TGTGCCAGCAGCTTGGAGGCCAGAGGAAACACCATATATTTT.